This TCR beta chain was documented in a study of response to subunit inactivated influenza vaccine. Note on this clonotype: One end of the junction does not line up with germline, which may come from a read error.

This CDR3 spans 17 amino acids. CDR1 and CDR2 from the germline V gene are DFQATT and SNEGSKA (reference sequence). TCRdb re-derived calls from the RT-PCR reads in MiXCR, one entry per CDR3 protein. The table records 450,000 to 550,000 distinct CDR3 sequences, 25% of them present only once. The chain joins TRBV20-1 to TRBJ2-3; 8 bases match TRBD1. The sequence was collected from a man aged 50 to 60 who received an inactivated influenza vaccine. Sequencing was performed on CD4+ T cells sorted from PBMCs, taken about 5 days after vaccination. Written as DNA, the CDR3 is TGCAGTGCCAGAGGCTGGGGTGACAGGGGTTTCGCAGATACGCAGTATTTT. Residues: CSARGWGDRGFADTQYF.